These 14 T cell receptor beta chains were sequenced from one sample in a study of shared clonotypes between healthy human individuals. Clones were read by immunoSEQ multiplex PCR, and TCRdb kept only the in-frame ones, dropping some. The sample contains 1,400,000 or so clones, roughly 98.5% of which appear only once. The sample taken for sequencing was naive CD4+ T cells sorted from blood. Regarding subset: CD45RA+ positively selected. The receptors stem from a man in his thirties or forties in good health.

This chain's CDR3 is CASTTRPGRNQPQHF. CDR3 DNA: TGTGCCAGCACAACTAGACCGGGACGCAATCAGCCCCAGCATTTT. The J gene is TRBJ1-5, the V gene TRBV6-6, with a weak D call TRBD1 (5 bases). CDR3 size: 15 residues. Per the germline V gene, CDR1 is MNHNY and CDR2 is SVGAGI (reference sequence). V was shortened by 7 bases and J by 2 bases, with 15 bases between the two germline ends.

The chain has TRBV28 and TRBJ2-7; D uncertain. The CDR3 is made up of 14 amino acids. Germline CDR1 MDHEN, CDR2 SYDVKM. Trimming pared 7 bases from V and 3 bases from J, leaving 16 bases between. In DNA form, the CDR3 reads TGTGCCAGCATGCCCCCCCGCGGATACTACGAGCAGTACTTC. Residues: CASMPPRGYYEQYF. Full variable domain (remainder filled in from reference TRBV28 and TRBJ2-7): DVKVTQSSRYLVKRTGEKVFLECVQDMDHENMFWYRQDPGLGLRLIYFSYDVKMKEKGDIPEGYSVSREKKERFSLILESASTNQTSMYLCASMPPRGYYEQYFGPGTRLTVT.

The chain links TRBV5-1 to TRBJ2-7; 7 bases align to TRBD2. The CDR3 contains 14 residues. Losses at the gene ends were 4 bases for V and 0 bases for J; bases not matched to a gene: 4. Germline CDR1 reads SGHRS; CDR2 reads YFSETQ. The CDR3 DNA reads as TGCGCCAGCAGCCCGGGGGGAACCTCCTACGAGCAGTACTTC. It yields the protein CASSPGGTSYEQYF.

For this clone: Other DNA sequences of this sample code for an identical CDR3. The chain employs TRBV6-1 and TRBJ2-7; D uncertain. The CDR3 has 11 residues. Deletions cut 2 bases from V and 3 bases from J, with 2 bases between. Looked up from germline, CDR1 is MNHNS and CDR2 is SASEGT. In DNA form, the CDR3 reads TGTGCCAGCAGTGAATTCTACGAGCAGTACTTC. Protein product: CASSEFYEQYF.

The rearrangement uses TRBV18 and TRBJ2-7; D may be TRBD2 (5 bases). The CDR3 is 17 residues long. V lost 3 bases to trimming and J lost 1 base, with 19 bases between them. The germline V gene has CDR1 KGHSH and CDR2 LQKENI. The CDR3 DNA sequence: TGTGCCAGCTCACCGAAAACTGGGAGTAGTTCGTCCTACGAGCAGTACTTC. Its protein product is CASSPKTGSSSSYEQYF.

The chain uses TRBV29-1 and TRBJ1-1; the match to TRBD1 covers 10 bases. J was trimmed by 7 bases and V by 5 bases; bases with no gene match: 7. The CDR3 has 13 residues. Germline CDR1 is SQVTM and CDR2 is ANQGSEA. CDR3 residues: CSVPGQGIGEAFF. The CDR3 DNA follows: TGCAGCGTTCCGGGACAGGGGATCGGTGAAGCTTTCTTT.

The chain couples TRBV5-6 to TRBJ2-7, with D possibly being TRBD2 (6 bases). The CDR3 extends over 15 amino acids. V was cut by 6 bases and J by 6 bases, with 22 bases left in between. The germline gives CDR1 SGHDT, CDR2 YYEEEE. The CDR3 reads CASNPRGLGKGEQYF. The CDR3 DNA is TGTGCCAGCAACCCTCGGGGGTTGGGGAAGGGCGAGCAGTACTTC.

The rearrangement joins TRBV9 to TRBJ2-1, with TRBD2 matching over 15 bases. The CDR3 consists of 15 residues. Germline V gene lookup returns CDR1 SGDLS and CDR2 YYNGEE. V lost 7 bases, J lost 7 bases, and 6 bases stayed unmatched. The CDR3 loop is CASGTGTSGRNEQFF. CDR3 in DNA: TGTGCCAGCGGAACGGGGACTAGCGGGAGGAATGAGCAGTTCTTC.

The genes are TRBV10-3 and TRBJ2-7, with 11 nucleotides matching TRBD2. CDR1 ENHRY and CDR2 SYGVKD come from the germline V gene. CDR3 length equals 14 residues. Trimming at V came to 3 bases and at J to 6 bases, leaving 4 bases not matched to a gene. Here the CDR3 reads CAISERLAGSEQYF. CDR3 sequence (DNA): TGTGCCATCAGTGAAAGACTAGCGGGAAGCGAGCAGTACTTC.

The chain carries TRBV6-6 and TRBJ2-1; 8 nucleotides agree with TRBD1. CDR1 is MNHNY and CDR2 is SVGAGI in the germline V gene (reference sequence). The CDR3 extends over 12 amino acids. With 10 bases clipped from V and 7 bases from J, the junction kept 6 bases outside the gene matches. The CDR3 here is CATTDRANEQFF. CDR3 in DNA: TGTGCCACCACGGACAGGGCAAATGAGCAGTTCTTC.

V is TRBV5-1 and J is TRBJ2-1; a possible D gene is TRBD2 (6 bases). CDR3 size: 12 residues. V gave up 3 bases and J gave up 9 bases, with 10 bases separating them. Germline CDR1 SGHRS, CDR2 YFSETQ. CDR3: CASSYPGGEQFF. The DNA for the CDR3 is TGCGCCAGCAGCTATCCCGGGGGTGAGCAGTTCTTC.

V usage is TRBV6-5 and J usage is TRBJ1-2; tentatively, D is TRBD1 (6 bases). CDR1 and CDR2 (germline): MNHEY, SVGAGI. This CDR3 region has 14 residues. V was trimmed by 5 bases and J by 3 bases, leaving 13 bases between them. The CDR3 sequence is CASSPRGYDYGYTF. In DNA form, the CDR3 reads TGTGCCAGCAGTCCCAGGGGATATGACTATGGCTACACCTTC.

This CDR3 is CASSPQQGSSYNEQFF. The CDR3 DNA reads TGTGCCAGCAGCCCGCAACAGGGGAGCTCCTACAATGAGCAGTTCTTC. This chain connects TRBV5-8 to TRBJ2-1; 7 nucleotides match TRBD1. Germline V gives CDR1 SGHTS, CDR2 YDEGEE. There are 16 residues in the CDR3. With V trimmed by 4 bases and J by 0 bases, 7 bases remained unmatched. Filled out from reference TRBV5-8 and TRBJ2-1, the complete variable domain reads EAGVTQSPTHLIKTRGQQATLRCSPISGHTSVYWYQQALGLGLQFLLWYDEGEERNRGNFPPRFSGRQFPNYSSELNVNALELEDSALYLCASSPQQGSSYNEQFFGPGTRLTVL.

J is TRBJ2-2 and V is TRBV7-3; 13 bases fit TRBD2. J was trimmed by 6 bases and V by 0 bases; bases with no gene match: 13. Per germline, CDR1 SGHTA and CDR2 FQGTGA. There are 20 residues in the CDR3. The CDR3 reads CASSLTFPGRTSGSAGELFF. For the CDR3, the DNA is TGTGCCAGCAGCTTAACGTTCCCTGGCCGGACTAGCGGGAGCGCCGGGGAGCTGTTTTTT.